These 23 T cell receptor beta chains were all obtained from the same sample, sequenced in a study of CD8+ T cells in alopecia areata. TCR sequencing used cDNA made by reverse transcription of extracted RNA. The protocol was immunoSEQ multiplex PCR, while the TCRdb copy is restricted to in-frame clones and leaves out a portion. The record shows some 120,000 clones for this sample, with no singletons present. The sample comprised lesional skin. The receptors were gathered from a C3H/HeJ mouse with alopecia areata. The mice in this strain carry MHC haplotype H2-k.

This clone came up a few times. The genes are named according to mouse. Read data end 4 residues before the CDR3 end; the end is taken from the germline J gene. This chain connects TRBV13-3 to TRBJ2-1, with 8 bases matching TRBD1. CDR3 length: 15 amino acids. The germline gives CDR1 NNHDY, CDR2 SYVADS. The trim removed 5 bases at V and 4 bases at J, leaving 8 bases unmatched. The CDR3 sequence is CASSGQGRGYAEQFF. The sequenced part of the CDR3 DNA is TGTGCCAGCAGCGGACAGGGCAGGGGTTATGCT.

This clone occurred a few times. Gene names and germline match the mouse. Read sequence stops 4 residues before the CDR3 end, and the germline J gene provides the missing end. The chain is built from TRBV13-3 and TRBJ2-1; tentatively, D is TRBD1 (6 bases). Trimming took 9 bases from V and 0 from J, leaving 13 bases between them. This CDR3 comprises 14 residues. CDR1 and CDR2 (germline): NNHDY, SYVADS. CDR3 in amino acids: CATDRDNNYAEQFF. CDR3 DNA, as far as it was read: TGTGCCACAGACCGGGACAATAACTATGCT.

This clone was seen ten or more times. The protein in this entry is translated from the DNA; at residue 13 it differs from the protein listed in TCRdb. Gene names are the mouse ones. The DNA ends 3 residues before the CDR3 does, and the rest of the CDR3 is filled in from the germline J gene. The chain is built from TRBV1 and TRBJ1-6, with 9 bases lining up with TRBD1. TRBJ1-6 qualifies as an ORF whose function is uncertain. The V gene's germline CDR1 is NSQYPW and CDR2 LRSPGD (reference sequence). The V segment lost 3 bases and the J segment 5 bases; nucleotides outside the gene matches: 5. This CDR3 is built from 16 residues. The CDR3 here is CTCSAADRGHNSPLYF. CDR3 DNA, as far as it was read: TGCACCTGCAGTGCGGCGGACAGGGGTCATAATTCGCCC.

Worth noting for this clone: Each gene name is a mouse one. Read data end 4 residues before the CDR3 end; the end is taken from the germline J gene. The gene calls are TRBV13-3 and TRBJ2-7; TRBD2 agrees at 9 bases. With V trimmed by 0 bases and J by 3 bases, 4 bases remained unmatched. Germline V gives CDR1 NNHDY, CDR2 SYVADS. The CDR3 length is 15 residues. Partial CDR3 DNA: TGTGCCAGCAGTGATGCCGACTGGGGGCTCTAT. Protein: CASSDADWGLY. The full-length CDR3 reads as CASSDADWGLYEQYF.

On this clone: Genes and germline come from the mouse. The DNA ends 4 residues before the CDR3 does, and the rest of the CDR3 is filled in from the germline J gene. The rearrangement joins TRBV19 to TRBJ2-1; D possibly corresponds to TRBD1 (6 bases). This CDR3 comprises 13 residues. Germline CDR1 and CDR2: FNHDT and SITEND (reference sequence). The germline V and J ends were trimmed by 6 bases and 3 bases, with 10 bases remaining between them. The sequenced CDR3 bases are TGTGCCAGCAATCACAGGGTCTATGCT. It yields the protein CASNHRVYA. The CDR3 in full is CASNHRVYAEQFF. Complete variable domain (other parts from reference TRBV19 and TRBJ2-1): GGIITQTPKFLIGQEGQKLTLKCQQNFNHDTMYWYRQDSGKGLRLIYYSITENDLQKGDLSEGYDASREKKSSFSLTVTSAQKNEMAVFLCASNHRVYAEQFFGPGTRLTVL.

This clone was observed at least ten times. Gene names are mouse gene names. The read terminates 4 residues ahead of where the CDR3 ends, so the germline J gene completes it. This chain connects TRBV13-2 to TRBJ1-4; D might be TRBD1 (6 bases). The CDR3 loop spans 16 amino acids. Between the trimmed V and J ends, which lost 0 bases and 0 bases, there was a span of 9 bases. CDR1 and CDR2 (germline): NNHNN, SYGAGS (reference sequence). The CDR3 here is CASGDAGTISNERLFF. The sequenced part of the CDR3 DNA is TGTGCCAGCGGTGATGCCGGGACAATTTCCAACGAA.

The table lists this clone with a few counts. The listed genes are named as in mouse. Coverage ceases 4 residues before the CDR3 finishes, and the germline J gene fills in the end. The V gene is TRBV19, the J gene TRBJ2-7, with D possibly TRBD1 on 6 matching bases. The CDR3 has 13 amino acids. CDR1 is FNHDT, CDR2 SITEND, per germline (reference sequence). The CDR3 loop is CASSSPGHYEQYF. Incomplete CDR3 DNA: TGTGCCAGCAGTTCCCCGGGACATTAT.

This clone came up a few times. The gene names here belong to mouse. The read ends 4 residues before the CDR3 terminus; that terminus is restored from the germline J gene. V usage is TRBV1 and J usage is TRBJ1-2; 8 bases fit TRBD1. Germline assignment: CDR1 NSQYPW and CDR2 LRSPGD (reference sequence). The CDR3 has 15 residues. The V gene end was trimmed by 3 bases and the J gene end by 4 bases; junction bases not matched to a gene: 7. The part of the CDR3 DNA that was read is TGCACCTGCAGTGCCCAGGGGGCAGGAGCCTCC. It specifies CTCSAQGAGAS. The whole CDR3 protein is CTCSAQGAGASDYTF.

Turning to this clone: The protein recorded in TCRdb does not match the translated DNA at residue 10; the protein presented here comes from translating the DNA. Genes and germline come from the mouse. The CDR3 sequence: CASSIEQGNTLYF. CDR3 DNA (partial): TGTGCCAGCAGTATAGAGCAGGGGAATACG. The genes are TRBV19 and TRBJ1-3; TRBD1 might be the D (6 bases). The read ends 3 residues early relative to the CDR3; the germline J gene fills the gap. The germline V and J ends were trimmed by 0 bases and 7 bases, with 8 bases remaining between them. CDR1 is FNHDT, CDR2 SITEND, per germline (reference sequence). The length of the CDR3 is 13 residues. Variable domain in full (rest from reference TRBV19 and TRBJ1-3): GGIITQTPKFLIGQEGQKLTLKCQQNFNHDTMYWYRQDSGKGLRLIYYSITENDLQKGDLSEGYDASREKKSSFSLTVTSAQKNEMAVFLCASSIEQGNTLYFGEGSRLIVV.

This clone came up a few times. TCRdb lists a protein that is different at residue 11 from the translated DNA; the protein given here uses the DNA translation. Gene names are mouse gene names. The read finishes 3 residues shy of the CDR3 end, and the germline J gene is used to complete it. The sample carries other DNA sequences with the same CDR3. The chain combines TRBV1 with TRBJ1-6; 7 bases map to TRBD1. TRBJ1-6 carries the ORF label, with uncertain function. Germline assignment: CDR1 NSQYPW and CDR2 LRSPGD (reference sequence). This CDR3 has 14 amino acids. The V and J ends lost 1 base and 8 bases, in that order; junction bases with no gene match: 2. The covered CDR3 bases are TGCACCTGCAGTGCAGGAACAGGGGATTCGCCC. Its translation is CTCSAGTGDSP. The whole CDR3 sequence is CTCSAGTGDSPLYF.

In its sample, this clone was seen many times. The listed genes are named as in mouse. The CDR3 loop reads CASTADNYAEQFF. The covered CDR3 bases are TGTGCCAGCACAGCAGATAACTATGCT. J is TRBJ2-1 and V is TRBV13-3, with D uncertain. The read ends 4 residues early relative to the CDR3; the germline J gene fills the gap. The CDR3 runs to 13 residues. CDR1 and CDR2 from the germline V gene are NNHDY and SYVADS. Trimming stripped 6 bases from V and 0 bases from J, with 7 bases between.

This clone was picked up a small number of times. Genes and germline come from the mouse. The sequenced fragment ends 4 residues before the CDR3 boundary, so the rest is inferred from the germline J gene. The gene calls are TRBV12-1 and TRBJ2-7, with D possibly TRBD2 on 7 matching bases. The CDR3 is 15 residues long. Trimming pared 0 bases from V and 1 base from J, leaving 12 bases between. Germline V CDR1 and CDR2: SGHSN, HYEKVE. The CDR3 is CASSLAGGGSYEQYF. Incomplete CDR3 DNA: TGTGCCAGCTCTCTCGCGGGGGGCGGTTCCTAT.

As concerns this clone: Gene names and germline refer to mouse. The read stops 4 residues short of the end of the CDR3; the missing end is completed from the germline J gene. The V gene is TRBV13-3, the J gene TRBJ2-3, with 8 bases lining up with TRBD2. With V trimmed by 1 base and J by 2 bases, 6 bases remained unmatched. Germline V gene lookup returns CDR1 NNHDY and CDR2 SYVADS. The CDR3 is made up of 16 amino acids. The part of the CDR3 DNA that was read is TGTGCCAGCAGTGATCCGGGGGGGCGGGATGCAGAA. Translating it yields CASSDPGGRDAE. The full CDR3 sequence reads CASSDPGGRDAETLYF.

To note about this clone: All gene names here are mouse names. The CDR3 bases that were read are TGTGCCAGCAGTCCCGGGACAGGGAGGGAT. Its translation is CASSPGTGRD. The complete CDR3 protein is CASSPGTGRDEQYF. The rearrangement links TRBV13-1 to TRBJ2-7; 9 bases agree with TRBD1. The read ends 4 residues shy of where the CDR3 ends; the end is completed using the germline J gene. CDR1 and CDR2 from the germline V gene are NSHNY and SYGAGN. This CDR3 is 14 amino acids long.

This clone has only a few counts. The gene names here belong to mouse. The read is 4 residues too short to cover the CDR3 end, so that end is filled in from the germline J gene. The chain employs TRBV16 and TRBJ1-4; D might be TRBD1 (5 bases). Germline V gene data show CDR1 as SGHSA and CDR2 as FRNQAP. CDR3 length: 13 residues. The CDR3 protein is CASSLSGGERLFF. CDR3 DNA, as far as it was read: TGTGCAAGCAGCTTATCTGGGGGCGAA.

With respect to this clone: The listed genes are named as in mouse. Coverage ceases 4 residues before the CDR3 finishes, and the germline J gene fills in the end. The genes are TRBV31 and TRBJ1-1; 8 nucleotides align to TRBD1. The CDR3 totals 13 residues. CDR1 and CDR2 from the germline V gene are GKSSPN and SITVG. V trimming: 2 bases; J trimming: 3 bases; junction bases outside the gene matches: 2. CDR3 in amino acids: CAWSGQGDTEVFF. Incomplete CDR3 DNA: TGTGCCTGGAGTGGACAGGGCGACACA.

This clone was seen a few times. Genes here carry mouse names. The CDR3 extends 4 residues past the end of the read, so its final part is completed from the germline J gene. V usage is TRBV19 and J usage is TRBJ2-4; D is unclear. CDR1 FNHDT and CDR2 SITEND come from the germline V gene (reference sequence). Trimming took off 6 bases at V and 0 bases at J, with 11 bases between the two ends. This CDR3 contains 14 residues. The DNA read from the CDR3 is TGTGCCAGCACTCGATTCAGTAGTCAAAAC. Translation gives CASTRFSSQN. The CDR3 reads in full as CASTRFSSQNTLYF.

This clone came up a few times. Any gene name here is a mouse gene name. The sequenced fragment ends 4 residues before the CDR3 boundary, so the rest is inferred from the germline J gene. The V gene is TRBV16, the J gene TRBJ2-3, with 9 bases lining up with TRBD1. The germline V gene has CDR1 SGHSA and CDR2 FRNQAP. The CDR3 loop spans 15 amino acids. V was pared by 5 bases and J by 2 bases, with 5 bases of the junction left unmatched. The CDR3 DNA, read in part, is TGTGCAAGCAGCGTCCGGGACAGGGATGCAGAA. Translation: CASSVRDRDAE. The full CDR3 protein is CASSVRDRDAETLYF.

This clone was counted between two and nine times. Any gene name here is a mouse gene name. The CDR3 extends 4 residues past the end of the read, so its final part is completed from the germline J gene. The chain carries TRBV1 and TRBJ1-4; D gene unclear. In germline, CDR1 is NSQYPW, CDR2 LRSPGD (reference sequence). Trimming pared 1 base from V and 4 bases from J, leaving 7 bases between. The CDR3 has 14 residues. The CDR3 spells CTCSAVGLNERLFF. CDR3 DNA (partial): TGCACCTGCAGTGCAGTAGGACTCAACGAA.

Note on this clone: The gene names here belong to mouse. Sequencing ends 4 residues short of the CDR3 end; the germline J gene provides the rest. This sequence joins TRBV1 and TRBJ1-1, with 12 bases aligning to TRBD1. This CDR3 is built from 16 residues. With V trimmed by 1 base and J by 3 bases, 3 bases remained unmatched. Germline CDR1 and CDR2: NSQYPW and LRSPGD (reference sequence). The CDR3 is CTCSAAGTGGHTEVFF. The DNA read from the CDR3 is TGCACCTGCAGTGCAGCGGGGACAGGGGGCCACACA. Looking up the rest from reference TRBV1 and TRBJ1-1 gives the full variable domain: VTLLEQNPRWRLVPRGQAVNLRCILKNSQYPWMSWYQQDLQKQLQWLFTLRSPGDKEVKSLPGADYLATRVTDTELRLQVANMSQGRTLYCTCSAAGTGGHTEVFFGKGTRLTVV.

Note on this clone: These gene names are mouse names. The read halts 4 residues ahead of the CDR3 end, with the missing end drawn from the germline J gene. The chain has TRBV13-3 and TRBJ1-2; D ambiguous. Germline-derived CDR1 and CDR2 are NNHDY and SYVADS. The CDR3 sequence is 12 residues long. Trimming took 4 bases from V and 3 from J, leaving 7 bases between them. CDR3 sequence reads: CASSLGYSDYTF. The part of the CDR3 DNA that was read is TGTGCCAGCAGTCTGGGGTACTCC.

This clone appeared a few times. This may come from a read error, since a much larger clone is one base off. Germline and genes here are mouse. The read ends 4 residues shy of where the CDR3 ends; the end is completed using the germline J gene. This rearrangement joins TRBV13-1 to TRBJ2-3, with 9 bases lining up with TRBD2. The length of the CDR3 is 16 residues. J was trimmed by 1 base and V by 0 bases; bases with no gene match: 3. Germline-derived CDR1 and CDR2 are NSHNY and SYGAGN. Partial CDR3 DNA: TGTGCCAGCAGTGATGCGGGACTGGGTGGTGCAGAA. Residues: CASSDAGLGGAE. The whole CDR3 protein is CASSDAGLGGAETLYF.

Worth noting for this clone: The germline and genes are mouse ones. With the read ending 4 residues before the CDR3 end, the germline J gene is used to fill in that end. The chain couples TRBV1 to TRBJ1-2, with D tentatively TRBD1 (5 bases). The CDR3 contains 14 residues. Trimming left V 2 bases short and J 1 base short, with 8 bases between. CDR1 and CDR2 from the germline V gene are NSQYPW and LRSPGD (reference sequence). The covered CDR3 bases are TGCACCTGCAGTGCACCGACAGAAAACTCC. Translated: CTCSAPTENS. From start to end, the CDR3 is CTCSAPTENSDYTF. The full variable domain, with the rest looked up from reference TRBV1 and TRBJ1-2, is VTLLEQNPRWRLVPRGQAVNLRCILKNSQYPWMSWYQQDLQKQLQWLFTLRSPGDKEVKSLPGADYLATRVTDTELRLQVANMSQGRTLYCTCSAPTENSDYTFGSGTRLLVI.